This TCR beta chain was found in a study of immune evolution from preneoplasia to lung adenocarcinoma. This clone was detected a few times. Its antigen is currently unknown. Study-level points and caveats: Top clone frequencies peaked in normal lung, apparently declining through invasive adenocarcinoma. Normal lung had highest clonality; later lesions appeared denser, more diverse.

Produced via immunoSEQ multiplex PCR; TCRdb's table is partial and in-frame only. The sample includes 3,500 to 4,500 clones, around 77% of them seen just once. V lost 0 bases to trimming and J lost 1 base, with 6 bases between them. CDR1 and CDR2 (germline): LGHNA, YNFKEQ. The CDR3 covers 14 residues. Resections took place in Japan or China from about 2013 to 2018. Two lung cancer pathologists independently confirmed each histologic diagnosis. Material: FFPE adjacent normal lung tissue. The chain carries TRBV4-2 and TRBJ1-1; no firm D call. The TCR comes from a person between 60 and 79 years old with lung adenocarcinoma. CDR3 DNA sequence: TGTGCCAGCAGCCAAGAGCGATCGAACACTGAAGCTTTCTTT. This gives the protein CASSQERSNTEAFF.